The T cell receptor (beta chain) under discussion was sequenced for a study of blood T cell repertoires in COVID-19. Overall study context: Collection of acute and convalescent COVID-19 samples took place in the United States, Italy and Spain. Sample material is recorded as cDNA or gDNA derived from T cells, B-cell-depleted T cells, or PBMCs.

Trimming took 5 bases from V and 1 from J, leaving 15 bases between them. CDR3 size: 16 residues. CDR1 MGHRA and CDR2 YSYEKL come from the germline V gene. As processed by the authors: Quantification of nucleated cells was approximated via reference gene primer amplification. The method was immunoSEQ multiplex PCR; TCRdb's version includes in-frame clones alone and lacks a portion of them. V and J calls plus clone size are reproduced from that table; the DNA served to infer D and trimming. The sample contains approximately 280,000 clones, 65% to 90% of which appear only once. The chain employs TRBV4-1 and TRBJ2-1, with a possible D match to TRBD2 (6 bases). What was sequenced was peripheral blood. The receptor was isolated from a man between 45 and 60 years old with active or convalescent COVID-19. CDR3 amino acids: CASSNGGDLSYNEQFF. For the CDR3, the DNA is TGCGCCAGCAGCAACGGAGGGGACCTTTCCTACAATGAGCAGTTCTTC.